The 22 T cell receptor beta chains given below trace back to one sample, sequenced in a study of OX40 agonist ivuxolimab in advanced cancers. The assay was immunoSEQ multiplex PCR, and TCRdb's table has in-frame clones only and misses some. This table holds under 75,000 clones, 70% to 90% found once. The material was CD4+ or CD8+ T cells sorted from blood, obtained in a trial of the OX40 agonist ivuxolimab. The receptors come from an adult with an advanced solid tumor such as melanoma, head and neck, liver or kidney cancer.

This rearrangement joins TRBV7-2 to TRBJ1-6; the D gene is possibly TRBD1 (6 bases). CDR3 length equals 15 residues. The V end was cut by 2 bases, the J end by 5 bases, with 10 bases between. Looked up from germline, CDR1 is SGHTA and CDR2 is FQGNSA. DNA of the CDR3: TGTGCCAGCAGCTTAACAGGGTACCATAATTCACCCCTCCACTTT. The encoded protein is CASSLTGYHNSPLHF.

The rearrangement joins TRBV6-5 to TRBJ1-1, with 11 bases aligning to TRBD1. This CDR3 is 16 amino acids long. V was clipped by 2 bases and J by 4 bases; unmatched bases: 6. Looked up from germline, CDR1 is MNHEY and CDR2 is SVGAGI. The CDR3 nucleotides are TGTGCCAGCAGTTACAGGCGGGACAGGGGGACCACTGAAGCTTTCTTT. Translation gives CASSYRRDRGTTEAFF.

The chain couples TRBV7-2 to TRBJ2-3; TRBD2 aligns across 12 bases. The trim removed 5 bases at V and 4 bases at J, leaving 10 bases unmatched. In germline, CDR1 is SGHTA, CDR2 FQGNSA. This CDR3 has 17 amino acids. The CDR3 DNA reads as TGTGCCAGCAGCCCCCGACTAGCGGGAGAGTCCCCAGATACGCAGTATTTT. As protein: CASSPRLAGESPDTQYF.

The chain is built from TRBV4-3 and TRBJ2-4; TRBD2 matches at 7 bases. Trimming took 0 bases from V and 0 from J; bases not matched to a gene: 11. This CDR3 is built from 19 residues. Germline loops: CDR1 LGHNA, CDR2 YSLEER. CDR3 protein: CASSQEGASGALAKNIQYF. For the CDR3, the DNA is TGCGCCAGCAGCCAAGAAGGAGCTAGCGGAGCTCTAGCCAAAAACATTCAGTACTTC.

Only one count was recorded for this clone. The chain has TRBV28 and TRBJ2-1; 9 nucleotides agree with TRBD1. The CDR3 is made up of 16 amino acids. After removal of 5 bases from V and 3 bases from J, the junction contained 8 bases not matched to a gene. The germline gives CDR1 MDHEN, CDR2 SYDVKM. Here the CDR3 DNA reads TGTGCCAGCAGTCCGTACAGGGGGCGAGGCTACAATGAGCAGTTCTTC. Its translation: CASSPYRGRGYNEQFF.

This clone was detected once. This sequence joins TRBV28 and TRBJ1-4; 10 bases line up with TRBD1. The CDR3 sequence is 12 residues long. V lost 6 bases, J lost 8 bases, and 0 bases stayed unmatched. Germline CDR1 is MDHEN and CDR2 is SYDVKM. The CDR3 loop is CASRTGGEKLFF. The CDR3 DNA reads as TGTGCCAGCAGGACAGGGGGCGAAAAACTGTTTTTT.

The CDR3 sequence is CASRQTGFLGETQYF. Written as DNA, the CDR3 is TGTGCCAGCAGACAAACAGGGTTTTTGGGAGAGACCCAGTACTTC. The rearrangement uses TRBV7-2 and TRBJ2-5; possible D gene TRBD1, 6 bases. V was trimmed by 6 bases and J by 4 bases, leaving 18 bases between them. The CDR3 has 15 residues. Looked up from germline, CDR1 is SGHTA and CDR2 is FQGNSA.

A single count supports this clone. In nucleotides, the CDR3 is TGTGCCAGCAGCTCCGGGGGCGGGAGTATAGATACGCAGTATTTT. As protein: CASSSGGGSIDTQYF. This chain connects TRBV7-9 to TRBJ2-3, with D possibly matching TRBD2 (7 bases). The CDR3 length is 15 residues. Trimming stripped 4 bases from V and 5 bases from J, with 16 bases between. CDR1 and CDR2 from the germline V gene are SEHNR and FQNEAQ (reference sequence).

V usage is TRBV6-6 and J usage is TRBJ1-1, with D possibly TRBD1 on 6 matching bases. V was trimmed by 2 bases and J by 5 bases, leaving 12 bases between them. CDR3 length: 14 residues. Germline CDR1 is MNHNY and CDR2 is SVGAGI (reference sequence). In nucleotides, the CDR3 is TGTGCCAGCAGTTACCTGGGGGCAAGGACTGAAGCTTTCTTT. It is translated as CASSYLGARTEAFF.

The chain joins TRBV4-3 to TRBJ1-2; tentative D call: TRBD1 (5 bases). CDR1 and CDR2 (germline): LGHNA, YSLEER. V was clipped by 0 bases and J by 2 bases, with 16 bases between them. The CDR3 has 17 amino acids. For the CDR3, the DNA is TGCGCCAGCAGCCAAGATCGGGAAGTTGCAGGGAACTATGGCTACACCTTC. This encodes CASSQDREVAGNYGYTF.

This clone was observed a handful of times. Other DNA sequences in the sample encode the same CDR3. V usage is TRBV2 and J usage is TRBJ1-5; D is ambiguous. The CDR3 runs 15 residues. Trimming took off 2 bases at V and 0 bases at J, with 8 bases between the two ends. The germline V gene encodes CDR1 SNHLY and CDR2 FYNNEI. Here the CDR3 reads CASSERGNSNQPQHF. Here the CDR3 DNA reads TGTGCCAGCAGTGAAAGAGGGAATAGCAATCAGCCCCAGCATTTT. Combining the CDR3 with reference TRBV2 and TRBJ1-5 gives the whole variable domain EPEVTQTPSHQVTQMGQEVILRCVPISNHLYFYWYRQILGQKVEFLVSFYNNEISEKSEIFDDQFSVERPDGSNFTLKIRSTKLEDSAMYFCASSERGNSNQPQHFGDGTRLSIL.

CDR3 bases: TGTGCCAGCAGGCCCGGGACAAATAACTATGGCTACACCTTC. As protein: CASRPGTNNYGYTF. This rearrangement joins TRBV2 to TRBJ1-2; D possibly corresponds to TRBD1 (6 bases). The germline V and J ends were trimmed by 6 bases and 1 base, with 12 bases remaining between them. From germline, CDR1 is SNHLY and CDR2 FYNNEI. The CDR3 has 14 residues.

This clone was seen once. V usage is TRBV28 and J usage is TRBJ2-1; D is uncertain. Trimming shortened V by 4 bases and J by 9 bases, and 10 bases separated the two germline ends. CDR1 and CDR2 (germline): MDHEN, SYDVKM. This CDR3 is 12 amino acids long. In DNA, the CDR3 is TGTGCCAGCAGTTCCAAAGCCGGTGAGCAGTTCTTC. Protein: CASSSKAGEQFF.

The CDR3 is CASSPTGGGGHTDTQYF. The CDR3 DNA is TGTGCCAGCAGCCCTACCGGGGGAGGAGGTCACACAGATACGCAGTATTTT. V usage is TRBV5-4 and J usage is TRBJ2-3, with D perhaps matching TRBD2 (6 bases). Per germline, CDR1 SGHNT and CDR2 YYREEE (reference sequence). Between the trimmed V and J ends, which lost 4 bases and 2 bases, there was a span of 20 bases. The CDR3 runs to 17 residues.

This chain links TRBV29-1 with TRBJ2-5; D remains unclear. From germline, CDR1 is SQVTM and CDR2 ANQGSEA. CDR3 length: 12 residues. Trimming left V 4 bases short and J 0 bases short, with 6 bases between. CDR3 residues: CSVASNQETQYF. The CDR3 DNA reads TGCAGCGTTGCGTCGAACCAAGAGACCCAGTACTTC.

The rearrangement joins TRBV23-1 to TRBJ1-5, with 7 bases identical to TRBD1. TRBV23-1 is an ORF for which the function is uncertain. Trimming removed 3 bases from V and 1 base from J; junction bases left unmatched: 15. The CDR3 runs to 19 residues. The CDR3 DNA follows: TGCGCCAGCAGTCACCCTGGAAAACAGGGGATGAGGAGCAATCAGCCCCAGCATTTT. Translated: CASSHPGKQGMRSNQPQHF.

V usage is TRBV6-5 and J usage is TRBJ1-3, with 7 bases that match TRBD1. The CDR3 runs 15 residues. V trimming: 8 bases; J trimming: 1 base; junction bases outside the gene matches: 8. Per germline, CDR1 MNHEY and CDR2 SVGAGI. The CDR3 loop reads CASSRDSLSGNTIYF. The CDR3 region has the DNA TGTGCCAGCTCCCGGGACAGCCTATCTGGAAACACCATATATTTT.

The V gene is TRBV18, the J gene TRBJ1-2; D gene uncertain. Germline CDR1 and CDR2: KGHSH and LQKENI. This CDR3 has 15 residues. V shed 3 bases and J shed 0 bases, with 11 bases lying between them. CDR3 sequence: CASSPRESANYGYTF. The CDR3 bases are TGTGCCAGCTCACCCCGGGAGTCAGCTAACTATGGCTACACCTTC.

The chain combines TRBV7-2 with TRBJ1-5; D possibly corresponds to TRBD1 (6 bases). Trimming shortened V by 8 bases and J by 6 bases, and 17 bases separated the two germline ends. Germline V gives CDR1 SGHTA, CDR2 FQGNSA. CDR3 length equals 14 residues. CDR3 coding DNA: TGTGCCAGCGGCCCGTCGGGGGGCAGTCAGCCCCAGCATTTT. Encoded protein: CASGPSGGSQPQHF.

V usage is TRBV6-6 and J usage is TRBJ2-7, with D perhaps TRBD1 (6 bases). Trimming shortened V by 7 bases and J by 4 bases, and 17 bases separated the two germline ends. The CDR3 is made up of 14 amino acids. Per germline, CDR1 MNHNY and CDR2 SVGAGI (reference sequence). CDR3 residues: CASTRQENIYEQYF. The CDR3 DNA is TGTGCCAGCACCCGACAGGAAAACATTTACGAGCAGTACTTC.

The rearrangement links TRBV11-3 to TRBJ2-7, with D uncertain. The CDR3 sequence is 14 residues long. V was pared by 2 bases and J by 0 bases, with 8 bases between. The germline V gene has CDR1 SGHNT and CDR2 YENEEA. CDR3 loop: CASSLTAHSYEQYF. The CDR3 coding sequence is TGTGCCAGCAGCTTAACGGCGCACTCCTACGAGCAGTACTTC. Looking up the rest from reference TRBV11-3 and TRBJ2-7 gives the full variable domain: EAGVVQSPRYKIIEKKQPVAFWCNPISGHNTLYWYLQNLGQGPELLIRYENEEAVDDSQLPKDRFSAERLKGVDSTLKIQPAELGDSAVYLCASSLTAHSYEQYFGPGTRLTVT.

V usage is TRBV29-1 and J usage is TRBJ2-7; TRBD1 matches 8 bases. The CDR3 totals 17 residues. After removal of 0 bases from V and 0 bases from J, the junction contained 10 bases not matched to a gene. Germline loops: CDR1 SQVTM, CDR2 ANQGSEA. The CDR3 spells CSVEDKRTGLRSYEQYF. CDR3 sequence (DNA): TGCAGCGTTGAAGATAAAAGGACAGGGCTACGCTCCTACGAGCAGTACTTC.